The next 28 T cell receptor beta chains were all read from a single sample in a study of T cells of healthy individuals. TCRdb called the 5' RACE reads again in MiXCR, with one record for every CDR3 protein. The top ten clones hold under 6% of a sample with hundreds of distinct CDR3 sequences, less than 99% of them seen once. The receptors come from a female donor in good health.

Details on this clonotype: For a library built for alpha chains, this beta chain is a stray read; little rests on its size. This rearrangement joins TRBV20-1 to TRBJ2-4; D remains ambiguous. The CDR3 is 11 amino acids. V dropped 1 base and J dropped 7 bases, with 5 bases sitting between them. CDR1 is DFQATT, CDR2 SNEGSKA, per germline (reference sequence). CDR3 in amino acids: CSARGGNIQYF. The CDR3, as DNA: TGCAGTGCTAGAGGGGGTAACATTCAGTACTTC.

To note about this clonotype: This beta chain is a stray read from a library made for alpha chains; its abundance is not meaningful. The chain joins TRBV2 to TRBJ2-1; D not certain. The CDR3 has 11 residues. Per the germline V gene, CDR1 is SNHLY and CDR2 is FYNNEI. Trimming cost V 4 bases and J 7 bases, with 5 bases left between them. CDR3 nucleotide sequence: TGTGCCAGCAGTGCTTATAATGAGCAGTTCTTC. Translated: CASSAYNEQFF. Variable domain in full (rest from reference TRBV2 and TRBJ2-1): EPEVTQTPSHQVTQMGQEVILRCVPISNHLYFYWYRQILGQKVEFLVSFYNNEISEKSEIFDDQFSVERPDGSNFTLKIRSTKLEDSAMYFCASSAYNEQFFGPGTRLTVL.

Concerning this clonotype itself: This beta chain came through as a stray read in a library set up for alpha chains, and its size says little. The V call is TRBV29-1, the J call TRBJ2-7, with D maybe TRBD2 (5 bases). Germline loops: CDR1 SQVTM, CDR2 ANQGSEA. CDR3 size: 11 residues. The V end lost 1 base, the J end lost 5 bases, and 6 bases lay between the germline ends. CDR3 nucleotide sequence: TGCAGCGTTGAAGGAGGGAACGAGCAGTACTTC. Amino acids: CSVEGGNEQYF.

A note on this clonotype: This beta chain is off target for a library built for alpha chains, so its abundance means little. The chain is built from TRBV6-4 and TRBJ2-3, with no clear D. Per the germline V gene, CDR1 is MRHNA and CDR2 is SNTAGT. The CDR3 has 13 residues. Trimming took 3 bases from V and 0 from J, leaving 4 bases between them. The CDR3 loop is CASSEDSTDTQYF. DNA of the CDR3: TGTGCCAGCAGTGAAGACAGCACAGATACGCAGTATTTT.

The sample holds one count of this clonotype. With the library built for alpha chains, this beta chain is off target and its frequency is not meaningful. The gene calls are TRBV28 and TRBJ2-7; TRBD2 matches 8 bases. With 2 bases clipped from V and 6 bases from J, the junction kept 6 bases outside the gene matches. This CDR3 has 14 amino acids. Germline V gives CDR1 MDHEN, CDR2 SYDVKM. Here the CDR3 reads CASSLLLAAPEQYF. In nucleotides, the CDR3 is TGTGCCAGCAGTTTACTACTAGCGGCTCCCGAGCAGTACTTC. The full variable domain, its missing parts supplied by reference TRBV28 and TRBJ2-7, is DVKVTQSSRYLVKRTGEKVFLECVQDMDHENMFWYRQDPGLGLRLIYFSYDVKMKEKGDIPEGYSVSREKKERFSLILESASTNQTSMYLCASSLLLAAPEQYFGPGTRLTVT.

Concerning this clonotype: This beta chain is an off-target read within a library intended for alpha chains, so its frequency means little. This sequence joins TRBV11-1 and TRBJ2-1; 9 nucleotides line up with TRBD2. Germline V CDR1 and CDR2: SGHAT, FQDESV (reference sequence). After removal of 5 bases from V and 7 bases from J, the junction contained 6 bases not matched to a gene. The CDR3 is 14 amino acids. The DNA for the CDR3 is TGTGCCAGCAGCGCTAGCGGGAATCGTAATGAGCAGTTCTTC. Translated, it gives CASSASGNRNEQFF.

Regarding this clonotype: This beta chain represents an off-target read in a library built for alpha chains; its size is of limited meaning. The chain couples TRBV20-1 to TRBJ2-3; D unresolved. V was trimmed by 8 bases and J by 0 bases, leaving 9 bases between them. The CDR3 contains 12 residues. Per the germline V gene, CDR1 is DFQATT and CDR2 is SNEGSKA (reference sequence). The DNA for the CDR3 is TGCAGTCCCACAGAGAGCACAGATACGCAGTATTTT. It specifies CSPTESTDTQYF.

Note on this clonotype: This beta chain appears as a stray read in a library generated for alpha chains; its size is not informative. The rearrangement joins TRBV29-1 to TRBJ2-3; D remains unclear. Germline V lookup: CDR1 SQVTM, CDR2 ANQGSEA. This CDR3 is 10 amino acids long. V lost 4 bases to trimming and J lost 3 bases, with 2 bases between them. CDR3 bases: TGCAGCGTTGGGACAGATACGCAGTATTTT. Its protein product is CSVGTDTQYF.

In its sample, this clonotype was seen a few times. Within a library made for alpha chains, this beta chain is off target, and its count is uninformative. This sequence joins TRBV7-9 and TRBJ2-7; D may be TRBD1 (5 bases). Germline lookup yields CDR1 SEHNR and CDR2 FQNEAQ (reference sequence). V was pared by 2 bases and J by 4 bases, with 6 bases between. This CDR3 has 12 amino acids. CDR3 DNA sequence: TGTGCCAGCAGCTTATCAGGGTACGAGCAGTACTTC. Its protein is CASSLSGYEQYF.

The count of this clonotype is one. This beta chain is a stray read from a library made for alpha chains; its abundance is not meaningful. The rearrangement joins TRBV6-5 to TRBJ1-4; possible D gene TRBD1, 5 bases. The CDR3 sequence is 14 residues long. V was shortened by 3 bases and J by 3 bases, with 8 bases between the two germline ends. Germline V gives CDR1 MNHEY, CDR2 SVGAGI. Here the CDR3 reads CASSYGGANEKLFF. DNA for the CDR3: TGTGCCAGCAGTTATGGGGGAGCTAATGAAAAACTGTTTTTT.

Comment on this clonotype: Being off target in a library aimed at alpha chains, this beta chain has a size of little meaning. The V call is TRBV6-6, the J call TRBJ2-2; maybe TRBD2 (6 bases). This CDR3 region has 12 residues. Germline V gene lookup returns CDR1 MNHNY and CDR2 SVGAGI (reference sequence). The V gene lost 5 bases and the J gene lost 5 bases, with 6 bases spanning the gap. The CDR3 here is CASSAGTGELFF. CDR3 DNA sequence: TGTGCCAGCAGTGCGGGGACCGGGGAGCTGTTTTTT.

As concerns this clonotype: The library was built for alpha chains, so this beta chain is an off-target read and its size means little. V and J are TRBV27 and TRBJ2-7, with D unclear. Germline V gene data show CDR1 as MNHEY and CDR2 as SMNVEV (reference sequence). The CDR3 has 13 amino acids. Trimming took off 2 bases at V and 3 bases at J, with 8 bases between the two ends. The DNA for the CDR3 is TGTGCCAGCAGTTTAACAGTCAGCTACGAGCAGTACTTC. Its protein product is CASSLTVSYEQYF.

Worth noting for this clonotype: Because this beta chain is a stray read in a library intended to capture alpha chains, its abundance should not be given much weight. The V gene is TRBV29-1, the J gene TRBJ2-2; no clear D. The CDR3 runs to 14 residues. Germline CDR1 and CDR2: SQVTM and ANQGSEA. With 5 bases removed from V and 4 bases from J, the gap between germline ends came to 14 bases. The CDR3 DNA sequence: TGCAGCGTTTCTGGGCTAGACGCCACCGGGGAGCTGTTTTTT. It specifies CSVSGLDATGELFF.

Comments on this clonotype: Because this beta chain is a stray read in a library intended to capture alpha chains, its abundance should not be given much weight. In nucleotides, the CDR3 is TGTGCCAGTAGTATCGTCAGGGATTACAATGAGCAGTTCTTC. Its protein product is CASSIVRDYNEQFF. The chain links TRBV19 to TRBJ2-1, with D perhaps TRBD1 (5 bases). The V gene's germline CDR1 is LNHDA and CDR2 SQIVND (reference sequence). The CDR3 has 14 residues. V shed 3 bases and J shed 4 bases, with 10 bases lying between them.

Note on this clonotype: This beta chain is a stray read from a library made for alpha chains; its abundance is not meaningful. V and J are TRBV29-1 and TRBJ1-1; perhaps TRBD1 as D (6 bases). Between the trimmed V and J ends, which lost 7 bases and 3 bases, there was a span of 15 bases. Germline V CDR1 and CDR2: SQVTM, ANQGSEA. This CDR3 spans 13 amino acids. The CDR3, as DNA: TGCAGCGCCCAAAAGGACAGATACACTGAAGCTTTCTTT. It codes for CSAQKDRYTEAFF.

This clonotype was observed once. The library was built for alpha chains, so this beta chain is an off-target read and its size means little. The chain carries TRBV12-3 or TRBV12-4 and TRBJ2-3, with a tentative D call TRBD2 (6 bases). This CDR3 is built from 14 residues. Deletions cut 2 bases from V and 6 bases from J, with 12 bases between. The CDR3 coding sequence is TGTGCCAGCAGTTTAAAGGGAGGCGCGGATACGCAGTATTTT. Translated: CASSLKGGADTQYF.

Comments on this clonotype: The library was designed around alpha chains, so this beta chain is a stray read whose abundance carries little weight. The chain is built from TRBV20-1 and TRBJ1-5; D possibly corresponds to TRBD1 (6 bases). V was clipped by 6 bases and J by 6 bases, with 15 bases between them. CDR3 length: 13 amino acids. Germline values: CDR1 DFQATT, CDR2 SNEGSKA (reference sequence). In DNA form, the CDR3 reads TGCAGTGCGGGAAACAGGGCTCCTCAGCCCCAGCATTTT. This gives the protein CSAGNRAPQPQHF.

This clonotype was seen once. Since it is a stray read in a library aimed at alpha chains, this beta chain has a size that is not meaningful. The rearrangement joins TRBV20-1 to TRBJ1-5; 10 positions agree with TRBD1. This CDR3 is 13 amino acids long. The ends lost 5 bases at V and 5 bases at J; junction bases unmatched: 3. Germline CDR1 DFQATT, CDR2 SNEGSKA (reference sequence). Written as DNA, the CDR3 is TGCAGTGCTTCCGGGACAGGGGATCAGCCCCAGCATTTT. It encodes CSASGTGDQPQHF.

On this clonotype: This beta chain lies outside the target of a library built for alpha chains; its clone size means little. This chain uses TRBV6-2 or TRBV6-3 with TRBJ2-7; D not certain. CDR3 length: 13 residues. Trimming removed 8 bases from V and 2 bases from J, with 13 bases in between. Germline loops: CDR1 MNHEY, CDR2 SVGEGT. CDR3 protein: CASGLLGTYEQYF. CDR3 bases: TGTGCCAGCGGGCTATTGGGTACCTACGAGCAGTACTTC.

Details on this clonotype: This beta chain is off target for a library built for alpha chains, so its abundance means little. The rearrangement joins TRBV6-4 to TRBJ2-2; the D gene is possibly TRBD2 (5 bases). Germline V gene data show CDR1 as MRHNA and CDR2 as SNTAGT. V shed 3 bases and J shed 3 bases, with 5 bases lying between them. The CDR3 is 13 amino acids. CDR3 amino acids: CASSEDYTGELFF. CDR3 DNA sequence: TGTGCCAGCAGTGAGGACTACACCGGGGAGCTGTTTTTT.

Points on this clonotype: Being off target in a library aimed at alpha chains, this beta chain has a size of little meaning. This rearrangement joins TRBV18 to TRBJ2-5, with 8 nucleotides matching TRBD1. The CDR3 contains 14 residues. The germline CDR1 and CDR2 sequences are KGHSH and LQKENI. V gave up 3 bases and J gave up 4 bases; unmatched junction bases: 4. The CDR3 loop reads CASSPTGDGETQYF. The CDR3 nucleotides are TGTGCCAGCTCACCGACAGGGGATGGAGAGACCCAGTACTTC.

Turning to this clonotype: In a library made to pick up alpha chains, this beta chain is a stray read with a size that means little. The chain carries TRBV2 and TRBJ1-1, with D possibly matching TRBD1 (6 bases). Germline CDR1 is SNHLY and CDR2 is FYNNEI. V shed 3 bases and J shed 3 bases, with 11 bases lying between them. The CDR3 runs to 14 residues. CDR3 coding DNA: TGTGCCAGCAGTGATAGAGGGGGTTACACTGAAGCTTTCTTT. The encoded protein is CASSDRGGYTEAFF.

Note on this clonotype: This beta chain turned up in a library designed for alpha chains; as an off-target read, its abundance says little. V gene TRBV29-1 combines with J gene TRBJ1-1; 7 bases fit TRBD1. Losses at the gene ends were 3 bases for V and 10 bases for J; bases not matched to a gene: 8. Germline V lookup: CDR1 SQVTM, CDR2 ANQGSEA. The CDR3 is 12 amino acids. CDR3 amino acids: CSVDLSTGRAFF. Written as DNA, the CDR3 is TGCAGCGTTGACCTATCGACAGGGCGAGCTTTCTTT.

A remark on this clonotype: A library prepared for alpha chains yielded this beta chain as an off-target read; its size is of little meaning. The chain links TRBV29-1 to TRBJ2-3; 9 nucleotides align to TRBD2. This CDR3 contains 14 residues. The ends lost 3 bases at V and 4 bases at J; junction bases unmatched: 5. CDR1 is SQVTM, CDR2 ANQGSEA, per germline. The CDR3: CSVDAGGRADTQYF. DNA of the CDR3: TGCAGCGTTGACGCGGGAGGGAGGGCAGATACGCAGTATTTT.

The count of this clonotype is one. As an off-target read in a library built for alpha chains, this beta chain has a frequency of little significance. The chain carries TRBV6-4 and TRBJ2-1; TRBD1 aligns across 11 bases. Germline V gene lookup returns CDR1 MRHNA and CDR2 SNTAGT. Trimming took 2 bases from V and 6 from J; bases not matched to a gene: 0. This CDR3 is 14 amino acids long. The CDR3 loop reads CASSDGTGGNEQFF. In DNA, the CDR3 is TGTGCCAGCAGTGACGGGACAGGGGGCAATGAGCAGTTCTTC.

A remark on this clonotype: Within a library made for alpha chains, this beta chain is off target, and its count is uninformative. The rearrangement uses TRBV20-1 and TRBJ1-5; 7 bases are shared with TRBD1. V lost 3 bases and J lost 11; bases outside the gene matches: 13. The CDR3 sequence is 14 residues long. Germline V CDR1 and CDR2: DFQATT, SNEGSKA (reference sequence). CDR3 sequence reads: CSARKYRGGEAQHF. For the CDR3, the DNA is TGCAGTGCTAGGAAATACAGGGGAGGAGAGGCCCAGCATTTT.

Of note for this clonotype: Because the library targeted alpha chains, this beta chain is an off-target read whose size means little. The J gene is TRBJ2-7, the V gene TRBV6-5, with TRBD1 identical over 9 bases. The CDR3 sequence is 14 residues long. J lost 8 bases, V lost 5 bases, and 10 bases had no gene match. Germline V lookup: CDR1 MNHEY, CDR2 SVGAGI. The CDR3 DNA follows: TGTGCCAGCAGTCCCGGGACAGGGTCTTTCAAGCAGTACTTC. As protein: CASSPGTGSFKQYF.

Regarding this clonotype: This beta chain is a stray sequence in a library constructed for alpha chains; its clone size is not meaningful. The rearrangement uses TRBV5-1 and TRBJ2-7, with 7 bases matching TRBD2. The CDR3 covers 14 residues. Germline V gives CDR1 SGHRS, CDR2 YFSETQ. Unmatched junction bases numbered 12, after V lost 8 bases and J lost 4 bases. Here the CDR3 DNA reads TGCGCCAGGTCCTCGGGAGGCCCGCATTACGAGCAGTACTTC. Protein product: CARSSGGPHYEQYF.